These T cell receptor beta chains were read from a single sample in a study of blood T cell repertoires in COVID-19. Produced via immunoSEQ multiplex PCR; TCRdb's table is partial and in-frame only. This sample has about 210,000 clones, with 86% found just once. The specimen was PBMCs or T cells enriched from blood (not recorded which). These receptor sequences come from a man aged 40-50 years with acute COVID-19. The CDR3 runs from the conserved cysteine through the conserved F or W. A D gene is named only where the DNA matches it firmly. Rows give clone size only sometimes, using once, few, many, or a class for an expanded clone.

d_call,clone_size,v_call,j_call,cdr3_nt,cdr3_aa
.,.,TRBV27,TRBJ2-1,TGTGCCAGCAGTTTGCTGGCGACTAGCTCCTACAATGAGCAGTTCTTC,CASSLLATSSYNEQFF
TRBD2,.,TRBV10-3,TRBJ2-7,TGTGCCATCAGGGACCTAGCGGGAAAAAACGAGCAGTACTTC,CAIRDLAGKNEQYF
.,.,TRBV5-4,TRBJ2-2,TGTGCCAGCAGCCCACCCCTTGGGGGCGGGACCGGGGAGCTGTTTTTT,CASSPPLGGGTGELFF
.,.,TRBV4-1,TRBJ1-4,TGCGCCAGCGTACGATCGGGGGGTAATGAAAAACTGTTTTTT,CASVRSGGNEKLFF
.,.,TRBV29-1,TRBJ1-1,TGCAGCGCCTACAGAGACACTGAAGCTTTCTTT,CSAYRDTEAFF
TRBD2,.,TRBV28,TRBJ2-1,TGTGCCAGCAGGGGGACTAGCGGGGCCCTCGTCTTC,CASRGTSGALVF
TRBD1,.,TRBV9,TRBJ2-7,TGTGCCAGCAGCGTACTACAGGGGGAGCAGTACTTC,CASSVLQGEQYF
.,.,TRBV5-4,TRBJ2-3,TGTGCCAGCAGCTTGGCACAGGGAACAGATACGCAGTATTTT,CASSLAQGTDTQYF
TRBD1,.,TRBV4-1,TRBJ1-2,TGCGCCAGCAGCCAAGATGGGCTCCCGGGACAGGGAATCCGTGGCTACACCTTC,CASSQDGLPGQGIRGYTF
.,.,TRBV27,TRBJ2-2,TGTGCCAGCACCCTTGGAGGGCCAAGCACCGGGGAGCTGTTTTTT,CASTLGGPSTGELFF
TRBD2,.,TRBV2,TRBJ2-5,TGTGCCAGCAGAACGGGACTAGCGGGCACGGCGACCCAGTACTTC,CASRTGLAGTATQYF
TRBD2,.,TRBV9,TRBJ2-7,TGTGCCAGCAGCGGAGGACTAGCGGCCTACGAGCAGTACTTC,CASSGGLAAYEQYF
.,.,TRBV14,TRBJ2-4,TGTGCCAGCAGTGGACAGTTCCCCATCCTTCTAGCCAAAAACATTCAGTACTTC,CASSGQFPILLAKNIQYF
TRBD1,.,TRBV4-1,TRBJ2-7,TGCGCCAGCAGCCAAGGAGAACAGGGGGCAATCTCCTACGAGCAGTACTTC,CASSQGEQGAISYEQYF
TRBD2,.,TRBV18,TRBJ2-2,TGTGCCAGCTCATCTAGCGGGAGTTACACCGGGGAGCTGTTTTTT,CASSSSGSYTGELFF
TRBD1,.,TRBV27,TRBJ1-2,TGTGCCAGCAGTCACCGAGGGGGCTTTGGGTATGGCTACACCTTC,CASSHRGGFGYGYTF
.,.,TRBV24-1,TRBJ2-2,TGTGCCACCAGTGATTGTAACCTATACAGGGAAGAAGCCGGGGAGCTGTTTTTT,CATSDCNLYREEAGELFF
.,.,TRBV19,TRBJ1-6,TGTGCCAGTAGTATGGGGCAACGAATCGGTTCACCCCTCCACTTT,CASSMGQRIGSPLHF
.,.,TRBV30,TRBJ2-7,TGTGCCTGGAACAGTTGGGGGACTTCTCTTTACGAGCAGTACTTC,CAWNSWGTSLYEQYF
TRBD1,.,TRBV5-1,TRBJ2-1,TGCGCCAGCAGCTCAACCGGGACAGGCTACAATGAGCAGTTCTTC,CASSSTGTGYNEQFF
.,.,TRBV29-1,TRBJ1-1,TGCAGCGTTGCGGGAAGGAACACTGAAGCTTTCTTT,CSVAGRNTEAFF
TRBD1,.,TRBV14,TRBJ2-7,TGTGCCAGCAGCTACCGGGACAGCCCCTACGAGCAGTACTTC,CASSYRDSPYEQYF
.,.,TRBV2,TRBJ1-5,TGTGCCAGCAGTGAAATAAGGGACACCAATCAGCCCCAGCATTTT,CASSEIRDTNQPQHF
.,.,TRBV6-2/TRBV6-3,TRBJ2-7,TGTGCCAGCAGTTTCCAGGGTTCGGCCTACGAGCAGTACTTC,CASSFQGSAYEQYF
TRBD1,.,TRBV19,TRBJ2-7,TGTGCCAGTAGTATTCACCGGGACAGCACCTACGAGCAGTACTTC,CASSIHRDSTYEQYF
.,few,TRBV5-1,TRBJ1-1,TGCGCCAGCAGCTTGGGGCTGAACACTGAAGCTTTCTTT,CASSLGLNTEAFF
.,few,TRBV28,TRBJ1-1,TGTGCCAGCAGTATAACTCGCACTGAAGCTTTCTTT,CASSITRTEAFF
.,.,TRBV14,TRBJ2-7,TGTGCCAGCAGCCTCCGGGATCCCCCGGCCGAGCAGTACTTC,CASSLRDPPAEQYF
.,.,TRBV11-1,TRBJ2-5,TGTGCCAGCAGCCTAAATAACAGGGAGAAGACCCAGTACTTC,CASSLNNREKTQYF
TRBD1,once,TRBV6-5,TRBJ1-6,TGTGCCAGCAGACGGGGACAGTTGGAATCACCCCTCCACTTT,CASRRGQLESPLHF
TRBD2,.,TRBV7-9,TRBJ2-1,TGTGCCAGCAGCTTAGCGGGAGGGATGGGGAATGAGCAGTTCTTC,CASSLAGGMGNEQFF